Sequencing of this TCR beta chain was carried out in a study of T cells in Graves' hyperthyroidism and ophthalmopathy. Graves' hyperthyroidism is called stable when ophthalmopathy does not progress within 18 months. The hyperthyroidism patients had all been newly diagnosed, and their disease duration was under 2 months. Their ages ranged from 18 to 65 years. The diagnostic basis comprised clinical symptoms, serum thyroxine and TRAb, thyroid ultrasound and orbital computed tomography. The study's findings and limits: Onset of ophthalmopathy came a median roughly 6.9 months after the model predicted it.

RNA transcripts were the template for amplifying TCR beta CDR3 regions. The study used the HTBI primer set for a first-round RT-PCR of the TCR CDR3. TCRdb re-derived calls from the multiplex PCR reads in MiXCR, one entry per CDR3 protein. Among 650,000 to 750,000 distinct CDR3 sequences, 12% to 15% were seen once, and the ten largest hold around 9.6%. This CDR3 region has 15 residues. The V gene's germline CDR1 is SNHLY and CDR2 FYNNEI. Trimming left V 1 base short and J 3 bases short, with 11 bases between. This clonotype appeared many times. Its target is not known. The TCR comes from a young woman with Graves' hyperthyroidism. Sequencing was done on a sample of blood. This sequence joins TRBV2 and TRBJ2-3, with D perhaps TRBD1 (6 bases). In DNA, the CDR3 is TGTGCCAGCAGTGAAGGTACAGGGCTGACAGATACGCAGTATTTT. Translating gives CASSEGTGLTDTQYF.